These T cell receptor beta chains were read from a single sample in a study of shared clonotypes between healthy human individuals. The protocol was immunoSEQ multiplex PCR, while the TCRdb copy is restricted to in-frame clones and leaves out a portion. The profile covers a few million clones, with more than 90% appearing a single time and roughly 0.13% taken by the ten largest. The sample consisted of naive CD4+ T cells sorted from blood. These receptors were taken from a man younger than 35 in good health. CDR3s include the opening cysteine and the closing phenylalanine or tryptophan. A D gene is named only where the DNA matches it firmly. Clone size, where shown, is once, few, many, or a class for clones that have expanded.

J gene	clone size	D gene	V gene	CDR3 protein	CDR3 DNA
TRBJ1-6	once	TRBD1	TRBV9	CASSTRTGSESSPLHF	TGTGCCAGCAGCACCCGGACAGGGAGCGAGTCTTCACCCCTCCACTTT
TRBJ2-7	-	TRBD2	TRBV2	CASSEARGYYEQYF	TGTGCCAGCAGTGAAGCGCGGGGGTACTACGAGCAGTACTTC
TRBJ1-2	-	TRBD1	TRBV7-9	CASSYTGVGGYTF	TGTGCCAGCAGCTACACAGGGGTGGGTGGCTACACCTTC
TRBJ2-2	-	TRBD2	TRBV27	CASSLRAGVGGELFF	TGTGCCAGCAGTTTAAGAGCGGGAGTGGGCGGGGAGCTGTTTTTT
TRBJ1-5	once	-	TRBV28	CASSPPIRIMSNQPQHF	TGTGCCAGCAGTCCCCCCATTCGCATTATGAGCAATCAGCCCCAGCATTTT
TRBJ2-7	-	TRBD1	TRBV28	CASSGPGTGVPNPYEQYF	TGTGCCAGCAGTGGCCCCGGGACAGGGGTCCCCAATCCCTACGAGCAGTACTTC
TRBJ1-2	-	-	TRBV11-2	CASSSRTAYGYTF	TGTGCCAGCAGCTCCCGGACAGCCTATGGCTACACCTTC
TRBJ2-5	once	-	TRBV30	CAWGVDPKETQYF	TGTGCCTGGGGGGTCGACCCTAAAGAGACCCAGTACTTC
TRBJ1-4	-	TRBD1	TRBV7-9	CASSRRDRGTLEKLFF	TGTGCCAGCAGCAGACGCGACAGGGGAACCCTAGAAAAACTGTTTTTT
TRBJ1-6	-	-	TRBV7-8	CASSLRDKNSPLHF	TGTGCCAGCAGCTTACGGGACAAGAATTCACCCCTCCACTTT
TRBJ2-1	-	TRBD2	TRBV13	CASSRGGSGSYNEQFF	TGTGCCAGCAGCCGGGGTGGGAGCGGGAGCTACAATGAGCAGTTCTTC
TRBJ2-7	-	TRBD2	TRBV6-5	CASRRGTSGAVEQYF	TGTGCCAGCAGACGAGGGACTAGCGGGGCGGTTGAGCAGTACTTC
TRBJ1-1	-	-	TRBV6-5	CATQPGRFTEAFF	TGTGCCACCCAGCCAGGGCGATTCACTGAAGCTTTCTTT
TRBJ2-2	-	-	TRBV10-2	CASSVVENTGELFF	TGCGCCAGCAGTGTGGTTGAGAACACCGGGGAGCTGTTTTTT
TRBJ1-4	-	-	TRBV4-2	CASSQERLRGANEKLFF	TGTGCCAGCAGCCAAGAGCGCCTCCGGGGAGCTAATGAAAAACTGTTTTTT
TRBJ2-7	-	-	TRBV6-4	CASSVSWGDHEQYF	TGTGCCAGCAGTGTTTCGTGGGGGGACCACGAGCAGTACTTC
TRBJ1-2	-	-	TRBV18	CASSPDSYGYTF	TGTGCCAGCTCACCCGACTCCTATGGCTACACCTTC
TRBJ2-3	-	-	TRBV30	CAWKRTDTQYF	TGTGCCTGGAAGCGCACAGATACGCAGTATTTT
TRBJ1-6	-	-	TRBV28	CASSFPANSPLHF	TGTGCCAGCAGTTTTCCGGCTAATTCACCCCTCCACTTT
TRBJ1-1	-	TRBD1	TRBV19	CASSTPGQPNTEAFF	TGTGCCAGTAGTACTCCGGGACAGCCGAACACTGAAGCTTTCTTT
TRBJ1-2	-	-	TRBV2	CASSDRKIGPYTF	TGTGCCAGCAGTGACCGAAAAATAGGACCCTACACCTTC
TRBJ2-7	-	-	TRBV28	CASSLSGLSYEQYF	TGTGCCAGCAGTTTATCCGGTCTCTCCTACGAGCAGTACTTC
TRBJ1-2	few	-	TRBV5-1	CASSSGNYGYTF	TGCGCCAGCAGCTCGGGTAACTATGGCTACACCTTC
TRBJ2-7	-	-	TRBV10-1	CASSEMREKGGGREQYF	TGCGCCAGCAGTGAGATGCGGGAGAAGGGGGGGGGTAGGGAGCAGTACTTC
TRBJ2-5	-	-	TRBV6-5	CASSYAGKQETQYF	TGTGCCAGCAGTTACGCCGGCAAGCAAGAGACCCAGTACTTC
TRBJ2-1	-	TRBD2	TRBV7-2	CASSLGGTSGRRGNEQFF	TGTGCCAGCAGCTTAGGCGGGACTAGCGGGCGCCGGGGGAATGAGCAGTTCTTC
TRBJ2-7	-	TRBD2	TRBV5-4	CASSLVATSGNSYEQYF	TGTGCCAGCAGCTTGGTAGCGACTAGCGGAAACTCCTACGAGCAGTACTTC
TRBJ1-2	-	-	TRBV7-8	CASSLGAGEGRGYTF	TGTGCCAGCAGCTTAGGGGCCGGGGAAGGACGTGGCTACACCTTC
TRBJ2-3	-	TRBD2	TRBV30	CAWHLGGVTDTQYF	TGTGCCTGGCATCTTGGGGGGGTCACAGATACGCAGTATTTT
TRBJ1-1	-	TRBD1	TRBV29-1	CSVEGGGGTEAFF	TGCAGCGTTGAAGGAGGGGGCGGCACTGAAGCTTTCTTT
TRBJ2-3	-	-	TRBV6-5	CASSYSFQTTDTQYF	TGTGCCAGCAGTTACTCGTTCCAGACCACAGATACGCAGTATTTT
TRBJ2-3	-	-	TRBV13	CASRASGTDTQYF	TGTGCCAGCAGGGCTAGCGGCACAGATACGCAGTATTTT
TRBJ2-2	-	-	TRBV2	CASRGMDTGELFF	TGTGCCAGCAGGGGGATGGACACCGGGGAGCTGTTTTTT
TRBJ1-1	-	TRBD1	TRBV5-1	CASSSQGARTEAFF	TGCGCCAGCAGCTCACAGGGGGCGAGGACTGAAGCTTTCTTT
TRBJ1-5	-	-	TRBV19	CASSIAQGSNQPQHF	TGTGCCAGTAGTATAGCCCAGGGAAGCAATCAGCCCCAGCATTTT
TRBJ2-2	-	TRBD1	TRBV9	CASRQGADTGELFF	TGTGCCAGCAGACAGGGGGCCGACACCGGGGAGCTGTTTTTT
TRBJ2-7	once	TRBD1	TRBV28	CASSPRQGGIYEQYF	TGTGCCAGCAGCCCTCGACAGGGGGGAATCTACGAGCAGTACTTC
TRBJ2-3	-	-	TRBV7-9	CASSQVPDTQYF	TGTGCCAGCAGCCAAGTACCCGATACGCAGTATTTT
TRBJ1-1	-	TRBD1	TRBV10-3	CAISIGTANTEAFF	TGTGCCATCTCTATAGGGACAGCCAACACTGAAGCTTTCTTT
TRBJ1-2	-	-	TRBV28	CATASRGDQGYTF	TGTGCCACCGCATCGCGTGGGGATCAAGGCTACACCTTC
TRBJ1-5	-	-	TRBV27	CASSLSWEGHGQPQHF	TGTGCCAGCAGTTTATCGTGGGAGGGGCACGGTCAGCCCCAGCATTTT
TRBJ2-7	-	TRBD2	TRBV7-2	CASSLGAGGFSYEQYF	TGTGCCAGCAGCTTAGGAGCGGGAGGGTTCTCCTACGAGCAGTACTTC
TRBJ2-3	-	-	TRBV10-3	CAISESWVSDTQYF	TGTGCCATCAGTGAGTCGTGGGTTTCAGATACGCAGTATTTT
TRBJ2-2	-	-	TRBV7-2	CASSLLAVGELFF	TGTGCCAGCAGCTTATTAGCCGTCGGGGAGCTGTTTTTT
TRBJ2-1	-	TRBD2	TRBV7-2	CASSQSPPSGRNEQFF	TGTGCCAGCAGCCAAAGTCCCCCTAGCGGGAGAAATGAGCAGTTCTTC
TRBJ2-1	-	-	TRBV5-1	CASSPQGAYEQFF	TGCGCCAGCAGCCCTCAAGGGGCCTATGAGCAGTTCTTC
TRBJ2-3	-	-	TRBV27	CASSRPHRDTQYF	TGTGCCAGCAGCCGACCCCACCGGGATACGCAGTATTTT
TRBJ1-2	-	-	TRBV9	CASSRVYGYTF	TGTGCCAGCTCAAGGGTCTATGGCTACACCTTC
TRBJ2-7	-	-	TRBV18	CASSPGDYLDEQYF	TGTGCCAGCTCACCTGGAGACTACCTTGACGAGCAGTACTTC
TRBJ1-6	-	-	TRBV6-1	CASSDTGSRHNSPLHF	TGTGCCAGCAGTGACACAGGGTCGAGGCATAATTCACCCCTCCACTTT
TRBJ2-1	-	TRBD1	TRBV28	CASSPLQGYNEQFF	TGTGCCAGCAGTCCGTTACAGGGGTACAATGAGCAGTTCTTC